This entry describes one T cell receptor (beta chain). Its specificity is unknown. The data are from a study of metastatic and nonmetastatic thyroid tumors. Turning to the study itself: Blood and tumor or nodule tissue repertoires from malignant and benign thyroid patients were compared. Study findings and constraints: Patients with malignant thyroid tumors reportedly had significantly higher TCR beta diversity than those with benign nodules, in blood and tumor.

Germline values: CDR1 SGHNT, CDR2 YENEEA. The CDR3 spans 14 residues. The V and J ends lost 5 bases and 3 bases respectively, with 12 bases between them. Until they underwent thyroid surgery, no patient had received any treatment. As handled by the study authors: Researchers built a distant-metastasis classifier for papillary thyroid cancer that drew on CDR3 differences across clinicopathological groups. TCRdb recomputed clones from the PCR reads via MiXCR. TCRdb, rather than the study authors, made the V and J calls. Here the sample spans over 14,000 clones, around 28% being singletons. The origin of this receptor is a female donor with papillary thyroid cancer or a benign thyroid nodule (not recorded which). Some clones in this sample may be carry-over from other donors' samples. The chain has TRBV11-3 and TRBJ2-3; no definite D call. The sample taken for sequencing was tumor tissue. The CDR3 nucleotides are TGTGCCAGCAGCCCATCAGCAATAACAGATACGCAGTATTTT. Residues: CASSPSAITDTQYF.